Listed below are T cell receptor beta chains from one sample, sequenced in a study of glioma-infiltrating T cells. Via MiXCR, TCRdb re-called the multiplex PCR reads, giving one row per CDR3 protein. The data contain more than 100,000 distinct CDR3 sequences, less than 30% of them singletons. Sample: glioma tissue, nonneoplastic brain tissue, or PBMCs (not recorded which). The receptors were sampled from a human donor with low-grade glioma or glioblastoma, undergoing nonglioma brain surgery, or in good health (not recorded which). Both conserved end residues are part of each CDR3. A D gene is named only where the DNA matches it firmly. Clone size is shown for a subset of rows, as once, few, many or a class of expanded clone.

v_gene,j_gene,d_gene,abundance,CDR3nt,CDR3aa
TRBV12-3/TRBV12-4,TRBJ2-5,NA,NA,TGTGCCAGCACCGCATCTGGGTCGAGGGAGACCCAGTACTTC,CASTASGSRETQYF
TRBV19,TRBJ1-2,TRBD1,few,TGTGCCAGTAGTATAGATCGGGGACAGAATTTGGATGGCTACACCTTC,CASSIDRGQNLDGYTF
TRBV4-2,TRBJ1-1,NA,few,TGTGCCAGCAGTCCTCAGGGGAACATGAACACTGAAGCTTTCTTT,CASSPQGNMNTEAFF
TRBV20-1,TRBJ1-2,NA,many,TGCAGTGCTAGAGACGCAGGTGCGAACTATGGCTACACCTTC,CSARDAGANYGYTF
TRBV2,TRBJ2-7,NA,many,TGTGCCAGCACACCCGCTTTCAGTCGGCACTACGAGCAGTACTTC,CASTPAFSRHYEQYF
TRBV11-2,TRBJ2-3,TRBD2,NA,TGTGCCAGCAGCTTCTTAGCGGGGGGGACAGATACGCAGTATTTT,CASSFLAGGTDTQYF
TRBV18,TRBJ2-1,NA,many,TGTGCCAGCTCAACTCAGGGTGGTAGTGTGGCCTACAATGAGCAGTTCTTC,CASSTQGGSVAYNEQFF
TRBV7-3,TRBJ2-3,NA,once,TGTGTCAGCAGCTTCCAAGGGGCAGATACGCAGTATTTT,CVSSFQGADTQYF
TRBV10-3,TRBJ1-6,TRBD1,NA,TGTGCCATCAGTGGGACAGGGGGAATTTCACCCCTCCACTTT,CAISGTGGISPLHF
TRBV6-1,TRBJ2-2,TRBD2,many,TGTGCCAGCACCCAAGGAGCGGGGGGGCCCTCCGGGGAGCTGTTTTTT,CASTQGAGGPSGELFF
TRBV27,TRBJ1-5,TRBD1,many,TGTGCCAGCAGGCCGGACAGGGGGCCCAATCAGCCCCAGCATTTT,CASRPDRGPNQPQHF
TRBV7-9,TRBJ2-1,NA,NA,TGTGCCAGCAGCTTACGCTTGGATGAGCAGTTCTTC,CASSLRLDEQFF
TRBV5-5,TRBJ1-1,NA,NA,TGTGCCAGCAGCTCGGGACATGCCATAAAGAACACTGAAGCTTTCTTT,CASSSGHAIKNTEAFF